Each of the 18 T cell receptor beta chains below was sequenced from the same sample in a study of control samples from healthy donors and cancer patients. Generated by immunoSEQ multiplex PCR, the TCRdb table keeps only in-frame clones and is missing some. The table shows 150,000 or so clones, with 80% to 95% occurring only once. The sequenced sample was blood. All receptors derive from a woman between 25 and 40 years old in good health.

This chain connects TRBV12-3 or TRBV12-4 to TRBJ2-3; D ambiguous. The V gene lost 6 bases and the J gene lost 2 bases, with 6 bases spanning the gap. The CDR3 is 12 residues long. The CDR3 DNA reads TGTGCCAGCAGCTGGGTCACAGATACGCAGTATTTT. As protein: CASSWVTDTQYF.

The chain uses TRBV2 and TRBJ1-5, with 10 nucleotides matching TRBD1. The V segment lost 6 bases and the J segment 4 bases; nucleotides outside the gene matches: 6. The V gene's germline CDR1 is SNHLY and CDR2 FYNNEI. The CDR3 consists of 15 residues. The CDR3 DNA sequence: TGTGCCAGCAGCCGGGACAGGGGCCAGAATCAGCCCCAGCATTTT. Its translation: CASSRDRGQNQPQHF.

The chain links TRBV28 to TRBJ1-6; D gene unclear. The V and J ends lost 3 bases and 5 bases respectively, with 11 bases between them. CDR3 length: 15 residues. Germline V gene data show CDR1 as MDHEN and CDR2 as SYDVKM. CDR3 nucleotide sequence: TGTGCCAGCAGTTTCGTGGGTGGTAATAATTCACCCCTCCACTTT. It yields the protein CASSFVGGNNSPLHF.

This clone has just one count. This rearrangement joins TRBV6-6 to TRBJ2-4, with no clear D. Germline V gene data show CDR1 as MNHNY and CDR2 as SVGAGI (reference sequence). CDR3 length: 12 amino acids. Trimming removed 4 bases at V and 4 bases at J, with 5 bases between. CDR3 in amino acids: CASSSVKNIQYF. For the CDR3, the DNA is TGTGCCAGCAGTTCGGTGAAAAACATTCAGTACTTC.

The J gene is TRBJ2-2, the V gene TRBV5-1; either TRBD1 or TRBD2 may fit D (5 bases each). The germline V gene has CDR1 SGHRS and CDR2 YFSETQ. The V and J ends lost 2 bases and 5 bases respectively, with 7 bases between them. The CDR3 runs 13 residues. CDR3 DNA sequence: TGCGCCAGCAGCTTCGGGGCGACCGGGGAGCTGTTTTTT. Its protein is CASSFGATGELFF.

This clone is classed as medium-sized. This chain links TRBV6-5 with TRBJ2-2, with TRBD2 matching 7 bases. The CDR3 loop spans 13 amino acids. With V trimmed by 6 bases and J by 8 bases, 6 bases remained unmatched. Germline-derived CDR1 and CDR2 are MNHEY and SVGAGI. CDR3 bases: TGTGCCAGCAGCAGCGGGACCGTTGGGGAGCTGTTTTTT. Translated, it gives CASSSGTVGELFF.

This clone was picked up one time. The V call is TRBV7-3, the J call TRBJ2-2; 7 positions agree with TRBD2. The CDR3 totals 15 residues. The trim removed 5 bases at V and 0 bases at J, leaving 3 bases unmatched. CDR1 and CDR2 from the germline V gene are SGHTA and FQGTGA. Written as DNA, the CDR3 is TGTGCCAGCAGCCCGGGACTACCGAACACCGGGGAGCTGTTTTTT. Protein sequence: CASSPGLPNTGELFF. The whole variable domain, filled in from reference TRBV7-3 and TRBJ2-2, reads GAGVSQTPSNKVTEKGKYVELRCDPISGHTALYWYRQSLGQGPEFLIYFQGTGAADDSGLPNDRFFAVRPEGSVSTLKIQRTERGDSAVYLCASSPGLPNTGELFFGEGSRLTVL.

This clone was seen a single time. V usage is TRBV6-6 and J usage is TRBJ1-2; the match to TRBD1 covers 10 bases. This CDR3 region has 15 residues. Germline V CDR1 and CDR2: MNHNY, SVGAGI (reference sequence). V shed 10 bases and J 3 bases; nucleotides not matched to a gene: 11. The CDR3 region has the DNA TGTGCCACCCAAGACAGGGGGCGCAAGCACTATGGCTACACCTTC. Protein product: CATQDRGRKHYGYTF.

This chain joins TRBV28 and TRBJ1-5; the D gene is possibly TRBD1 (6 bases). The CDR3 is made up of 14 amino acids. CDR1 and CDR2 from the germline V gene are MDHEN and SYDVKM. V was shortened by 6 bases and J by 2 bases, with 11 bases between the two germline ends. The CDR3 loop reads CASSIQGGNQPQHF. CDR3 nucleotides: TGTGCCAGCAGCATACAGGGCGGCAATCAGCCCCAGCATTTT.

This sequence joins TRBV9 and TRBJ2-1; 13 nucleotides align to TRBD2. V shed 3 bases and J 4 bases; nucleotides not matched to a gene: 7. This CDR3 comprises 17 residues. Germline V gene lookup returns CDR1 SGDLS and CDR2 YYNGEE. The CDR3 loop reads CASSARLAGGAYNEQFF. DNA for the CDR3: TGTGCCAGCAGCGCTCGACTAGCGGGAGGAGCTTACAATGAGCAGTTCTTC.

The rearrangement uses TRBV9 and TRBJ2-1, with no clear D. V lost 0 bases, J lost 0 bases, and 13 bases lay in between. The CDR3 contains 17 residues. Germline V gives CDR1 SGDLS, CDR2 YYNGEE. The CDR3 loop is CASSVEGAMLSYNEQFF. The CDR3 DNA is TGTGCCAGCAGCGTAGAAGGAGCGATGCTCTCCTACAATGAGCAGTTCTTC.

The chain recombines TRBV28 with TRBJ2-7; 10 bases are shared with TRBD2. Germline CDR1 reads MDHEN; CDR2 reads SYDVKM. The ends lost 1 base at V and 3 bases at J; junction bases unmatched: 6. The CDR3 sequence is 16 residues long. The CDR3 DNA sequence: TGTGCCAGCAGTTTATTAGCGGGAGGAAGTATCTACGAGCAGTACTTC. It specifies CASSLLAGGSIYEQYF.

This clone appeared a few times. V usage is TRBV9 and J usage is TRBJ1-3; the D gene is possibly TRBD1 (5 bases). The germline V gene encodes CDR1 SGDLS and CDR2 YYNGEE. V lost 3 bases and J lost 6, with 16 bases in between. There are 15 residues in the CDR3. The CDR3 nucleotides are TGTGCCAGCAGCGCCGGCCGGACAAGCTTAAACACCATATATTTT. Encoded protein: CASSAGRTSLNTIYF.

This chain joins TRBV3-1 (or the pseudogene TRBV3-2) and TRBJ1-5; D uncertain. Germline values: CDR1 LGHDT, CDR2 YNNKEL (reference sequence). The CDR3 contains 15 residues. Trimming removed 0 bases from V and 7 bases from J, with 13 bases in between. The CDR3 region has the DNA TGTGCCAGCAGCCAAGAAGGCGCGTCTGGACAGCCCCAGCATTTT. Protein sequence: CASSQEGASGQPQHF.

This clone was counted a single time. V is TRBV4-3 and J is TRBJ2-2; 11 bases are shared with TRBD2. The CDR3 covers 20 residues. CDR1 and CDR2 (germline): LGHNA, YSLEER. V was clipped by 1 base and J by 6 bases; unmatched bases: 16. The CDR3 DNA reads as TGCGCCAGCAGCCAAGTAGCAGACTCAGGGTTACTAGCGGGAGCCGGGGAGCTGTTTTTT. Its protein product is CASSQVADSGLLAGAGELFF.

This clone was recorded once. J is TRBJ1-5 and V is TRBV28; 8 positions agree with TRBD1. The V gene end was trimmed by 7 bases and the J gene end by 4 bases; junction bases not matched to a gene: 9. Germline V gives CDR1 MDHEN, CDR2 SYDVKM. The CDR3 length is 15 residues. The CDR3 DNA sequence: TGTGCCAGCACTCAACCCCGGGACAGGAATCAGCCCCAGCATTTT. It yields the protein CASTQPRDRNQPQHF.

In the case of this clone: A junction boundary mismatches the germline segment, possibly from a read error. The chain couples TRBV5-1 to TRBJ2-2; D is possibly TRBD2 (6 bases). The CDR3 sequence is 17 residues long. Looked up from germline, CDR1 is SGHRS and CDR2 is YFSETQ. CDR3 in amino acids: CTSSLAVSGPNTGELFF. The CDR3 DNA reads as TGCACCAGCAGCTTGGCGGTTAGCGGTCCGAACACCGGGGAGCTGTTTTTT.

The V gene is TRBV21-1, the J gene TRBJ1-5. TRBV21-1 is a listed pseudogene. The CDR3 length is 19 residues. The CDR3 region is CASSKSLWEGRISNQPQHF. The CDR3 DNA reads as TGTGCCAGCAGCAAGTCGCTTTGGGAGGGCAGGATTAGCAATCAGCCCCAGCATTTT.